The 4 T cell receptor beta chains below come from one sample, sequenced in a study of CD8 T cells in ankylosing spondylitis. TCRdb independently ran MiXCR on the 5' RACE reads; one entry per CDR3 protein. The repertoire holds approximately 110,000 distinct CDR3 sequences, with around 24% as singletons. Sequenced: synovial fluid, either unsorted or a sorted T cell fraction (not recorded which). The receptors originated from a male donor with ankylosing spondylitis.

The V gene is TRBV28, the J gene TRBJ1-2; TRBD1 is a possible D gene (6 bases). This CDR3 is built from 14 residues. Deletions cut 6 bases from V and 8 bases from J, with 19 bases between. The V gene's germline CDR1 is MDHEN and CDR2 SYDVKM. CDR3 residues: CASSLPAGARGYTF. CDR3 sequence (DNA): TGTGCCAGCAGCCTCCCGGCAGGGGCCAGGGGCTACACCTTC.

The gene calls are TRBV2 and TRBJ2-5; maybe TRBD1 (5 bases). The V and J ends lost 8 bases and 5 bases respectively, with 12 bases between them. This CDR3 has 12 residues. Germline CDR1 SNHLY, CDR2 FYNNEI. This chain's CDR3 is CASALGPETQYF. The CDR3 nucleotides are TGTGCCAGCGCCTTGGGGCCGGAGACCCAGTACTTC.

This clonotype showed up just a few times. The chain carries TRBV7-2 and TRBJ2-1, with D possibly TRBD1 on 5 matching bases. Per the germline V gene, CDR1 is SGHTA and CDR2 is FQGNSA. The CDR3 runs 16 residues. V lost 1 base and J lost 4, with 14 bases in between. The CDR3 protein is CASSLVRAGIYNEQFF. Written as DNA, the CDR3 is TGTGCCAGCAGCTTAGTTAGGGCAGGGATATACAATGAGCAGTTCTTC. The variable domain in full, completed from reference TRBV7-2 and TRBJ2-1, reads GAGVSQSPSNKVTEKGKDVELRCDPISGHTALYWYRQSLGQGLEFLIYFQGNSAPDKSGLPSDRFSAERTGGSVSTLTIQRTQQEDSAVYLCASSLVRAGIYNEQFFGPGTRLTVL.

This clonotype was observed many times. The gene calls are TRBV20-1 and TRBJ1-3, with D possibly being TRBD1 (6 bases). Trimming removed 3 bases at V and 0 bases at J, with 15 bases between. Per germline, CDR1 DFQATT and CDR2 SNEGSKA (reference sequence). The CDR3 runs to 16 residues. The CDR3 DNA is TGCAGTGCTAGCGCCCCGGACAGTTACTCTGGAAACACCATATATTTT. Protein sequence: CSASAPDSYSGNTIYF.